This entry is about one T cell receptor (beta chain). This clonotype has at least ten counts. It lacks a known antigen. No per-base quality is available; no much larger clone lies one base away. These data come from a study of T cells in Graves' hyperthyroidism and ophthalmopathy (dated by TCRdb to the late 2010s). Describing the broader study: Peripheral blood was sampled at the time of initial diagnosis, prior to any treatment. To identify distinguishing TCR V-J signatures, a discovery cohort of some 99 patients was used, comprising 43 with Graves' ophthalmopathy and 55 to 65 with stable Graves' hyperthyroidism. An independent validation cohort of under 20 hyperthyroidism patients and 15 or so patients who later progressed to ophthalmopathy tested prospective prediction of ophthalmopathy. For training and testing, the 100 patients in the discovery cohort were randomly divided in a 7:3 ratio. In more than five Graves' hyperthyroidism patients, the study also compared T-cell repertoires from thyroid tissue with T-cell repertoires from blood. After blood sampling, hyperthyroidism patients were treated with methimazole at a starting dose of 30 mg daily, and ophthalmopathy patients were treated with high-dose intravenous methylprednisolone. According to the paper, TCR Vbeta CDR3 sequencing was carried out on over 130 peripheral blood samples, which came from under 50 ophthalmopathy, some 73 hyperthyroidism and around 17 progressor patients. What the authors observed across the whole study: Most expanded thyroid clonotypes (frequency above 0.001) were also detected in blood, suggesting blood repertoires may reflect thyroid immune responses. Sample size was not statistically predetermined, and investigators were not blinded to group allocation. In cross-validation, a model built on a 13 V-J signature told ophthalmopathy apart from stable hyperthyroidism with over 85% sensitivity and roughly 83% specificity, and in testing the same model reached 80%/75%. In validation, the model predicted progression to ophthalmopathy with over 60% sensitivity and 72% to 75% specificity, a median of 6.5 months before onset.

The TCR beta CDR3 regions were amplified from the RNA transcripts. The TCR CDR3 was subjected to a first round of RT-PCR using the HTBI primer set and the Qiagen OneStep RT-PCR kit. Libraries were constructed in a second round of multiplex PCR, after which size selection and purification were carried out. Paired-end sequencing of the libraries was performed with 100 bp reads on an Illumina HiSeq2000. As for the authors' bioinformatics: SOAPnuke was used to process the raw data, removing reads that contained adapters or uncalled bases, had a mean Phred below 15, or lacked an exact match to the constant primer or identifier. High-quality paired reads were merged using COPE v1.2.5, and each unique nucleotide sequence was defined as a clonotype. MiTCR v1.1 was used to align clonotypes to the IMGT TRBV, TRBD and TRBJ reference segments. Only V-J combinations with frequency above 0.0001, covering about 99% of repertoires, were analysed. The TCS score was defined as F50 (clonal expansion) divided by E x V (chaos), with BLOSUM62-based TCRdist calculated between CDR3 peptides within each V-J. Welch's t-statistics and random forest reduced around 550 V-J features to about 13, which were used in a naive Bayes classifier (R e1071). TCRdb trimmed public reads at Q25 via fastp, called clones via MiXCR and kept in-frame beta chains. Entries are consolidated by CDR3 protein sequence, retaining the most common genes and DNA. It is TCRdb's table, rather than the study itself, that gives the V and J calls and clone size. This sample gives hundreds of thousands of distinct CDR3 sequences in total; roughly 15% of them show up just once. Jointly, the top ten make up 2.5% to 4% of the sample.

In the ophthalmopathy patients, disease was moderately to severely active, with a Clinical Activity Score of 3 or more, a NOSPECS grade of 4 or more, and a duration of less than 3 months. Exclusion was applied to patients with uncontrolled infections, other autoimmune diseases, pregnancy or lactation. Diagnoses relied on clinical symptoms, serum thyroxine and TRAb, thyroid ultrasound and orbital computed tomography. PBMCs were separated from roughly 10 ml of fresh peripheral blood using Ficoll-Paque density gradient centrifugation. Total RNA was extracted using Trizol reagent, and RNA quality was assessed on an Agilent 2100 Bioanalyzer. According to the germline V gene, CDR1 reads SGHTA and CDR2 reads FQGTGA. V and J are trimmed by 5 bases and 7 bases, and the gene matches miss 10 bases of the junction. From its cysteine to its phenylalanine, the CDR3 spans 16 amino acids. The entry retains the CDR3 DNA only, 48 bases that are in frame from base 1.

Sequenced: blood. The V gene is TRBV7-3 and the J gene is TRBJ2-1; the junction holds 11 bases that match TRBD2. The sequence was obtained from a woman aged 40 to 55 with Graves' ophthalmopathy. The nucleotides are TGTGCCAGCAGCCCCCGGACTAGCGGGCCATGGAATGAGCAGTTCTTC. Its protein is CASSPRTSGPWNEQFF.